This T cell receptor beta chain was profiled in a study of T cell responses to AZD1222 COVID-19 vaccine. Overall study: Pooled samples include second doses given at about 4 or 12 weeks. Study-level results: There were repertoire samples only from the period after the peak T cell response. The donors showed a predominance of white British ancestry and of females, with possible underestimation of clonal diversity. Spike-specific TCRs gained breadth and depth after people received two AZD1222 doses.

The CDR3 is 15 amino acids. Germline V CDR1 and CDR2: SGHVS, FNYEAQ. V was clipped by 2 bases and J by 2 bases; unmatched bases: 5. On this clone: What it recognizes is unknown.

Clones were sequenced by immunoSEQ multiplex PCR, and TCRdb holds only the in-frame ones, with some missing. The sample lists around 140,000 clones, about 93% occurring once. This sequence joins TRBV7-6 and TRBJ1-1; TRBD1 aligns across 7 bases. The sequences come from peripheral blood, collected on day 0 of AZD1222 vaccination. This TCR was recovered from an adult in good health. The CDR3 DNA sequence: TGTGCCAGCAGCTTAACTAAAGGGGGCAACACTGAAGCTTTCTTT. It encodes CASSLTKGGNTEAFF.